The source of this T cell receptor beta chain is a study of cytomegalovirus exposure and HLA in healthy donors. Study-wide findings and caveats: CMV serostatus was the only recorded immune exposure for donors. When presence/absence was analysed, sequencing depth was taken to be roughly uniform across donors. Later on, a genetic analysis was performed. It linked a missense variant in DCLRE1C with V- and J-gene trimming of TCR beta.

Trimming removed 5 bases at V and 1 base at J, with 4 bases between. Looked up from germline, CDR1 is DFQATT and CDR2 is SNEGSKA (reference sequence). This CDR3 contains 11 residues. The PCR made use of 60 Vbeta and 13 Jbeta primers. The assay was immunoSEQ multiplex PCR, and TCRdb's table has in-frame clones only and misses some. The sample records about 160,000 clones, around four fifths being singletons. A note on this clone: What it recognizes is unknown.

V is TRBV20-1 and J is TRBJ2-3; D gene uncertain. The source is a female donor in good health and CMV-seronegative. Material for sequencing was PBMCs. The CDR3 region has the DNA TGCAGTGCTCTTCGCACAGATACGCAGTATTTT. Residues: CSALRTDTQYF.